This paragraph covers one TCR beta chain sequence. Per the authors' pipeline: Estimation of nucleated cell counts relied on the amplification of reference gene primers. Sequencing was performed with immunoSEQ multiplex PCR; in TCRdb, only in-frame clones are kept and a portion is missing. For V, J and clone size, that table is used; D and trimming come from the DNA. The sample yields nearly 350,000 clones, about 90% seen once. The data were obtained in a study of blood T cell repertoires in COVID-19. Study-wide context: Samples came from the United States, Italy and Spain, spanning acute and convalescent COVID-19. The analysed material was cDNA or gDNA that came from T cells, B-cell-depleted T cells, or PBMCs.

Germline V lookup: CDR1 MNHEY, CDR2 SVGEGT. The CDR3 contains 18 residues. The trim removed 0 bases at V and 4 bases at J, leaving 7 bases unmatched. The V gene is TRBV6-2 or TRBV6-3, the J gene TRBJ2-1, with 12 bases aligning to TRBD2. The origin of this receptor is a woman aged 18-30 years who had recovered from COVID-19. The specimen was peripheral blood. The CDR3 DNA sequence: TGTGCCAGCAGTTACTCGATCGCTAGCGGGAGGGTGTACAATGAGCAGTTCTTC. As protein: CASSYSIASGRVYNEQFF.